The rows below give T cell receptor beta chains drawn from one sample of a study of OX40 agonist ivuxolimab in advanced cancers. The repertoire was sequenced with immunoSEQ multiplex PCR; TCRdb's copy has only in-frame clones and lacks some. Among 71,000 or so clones listed, more than 85% were seen once. The material sequenced was CD4+ or CD8+ T cells sorted from blood, taken in a trial of the OX40 agonist ivuxolimab. The receptors shown here come from an adult with an advanced solid tumor such as melanoma, head and neck, liver or kidney cancer. The CDR3 runs from the conserved cysteine through the conserved F or W. A D gene is named only where the DNA matches it firmly. A clone size is listed for some rows: how often the clone was seen (once, few, many), or a class if it is expanded.

v_call	clone_size	d_call	j_call	cdr3_aa	cdr3_nt
TRBV7-6	.	.	TRBJ1-2	CASSATGDSLDYGYTF	TGTGCCAGCAGCGCCACGGGAGACAGTCTGGACTATGGCTACACCTTC
TRBV19	.	TRBD2	TRBJ2-1	CASSPSGTLLNEQFF	TGTGCCAGTAGTCCAAGCGGGACCCTCCTAAATGAGCAGTTCTTC
TRBV7-8	.	TRBD2	TRBJ2-2	CASSPPGRLAGGWPNTGELFF	TGTGCCAGCAGCCCCCCCGGACGACTAGCGGGAGGATGGCCAAACACCGGGGAGCTGTTTTTT
TRBV4-3	.	.	TRBJ1-1	CASSQDEGTYTEAFF	TGCGCCAGCAGCCAAGATGAAGGGACATACACTGAAGCTTTCTTT
TRBV27	.	.	TRBJ2-3	CASSSTGIPSFTDTQYF	TGTGCCAGCAGTTCTACAGGGATCCCCTCTTTCACAGATACGCAGTATTTT
TRBV11-2	.	.	TRBJ1-3	CASSFPRGGNTIYF	TGTGCCAGCAGCTTTCCCAGGGGTGGAAACACCATATATTTT
TRBV9	.	.	TRBJ2-2	CASSDPNTGELFF	TGTGCCAGCAGCGACCCGAACACCGGGGAGCTGTTTTTT
TRBV6-5	.	TRBD1	TRBJ1-1	CASSWTTGGANTEAFF	TGTGCCAGCAGTTGGACTACAGGGGGTGCGAACACTGAAGCTTTCTTT
TRBV30	.	.	TRBJ1-5	CAWSGGSNQPQHF	TGTGCCTGGAGTGGGGGAAGCAATCAGCCCCAGCATTTT
TRBV2	.	.	TRBJ1-4	CATQGWLNEKLFF	TGTGCCACCCAAGGCTGGCTTAATGAAAAACTGTTTTTT
TRBV30	.	.	TRBJ2-1	CAWTTWTADSGNYNEQFF	TGTGCCTGGACAACGTGGACAGCCGATAGTGGCAACTACAATGAGCAGTTCTTC
TRBV27	.	.	TRBJ2-7	CASSGSITGTYEQYF	TGTGCCAGCAGTGGTTCGATCACAGGCACCTACGAGCAGTACTTC
TRBV27	.	.	TRBJ2-1	CASNSFPSSYNEQFF	TGTGCCAGCAACTCCTTTCCTAGCTCCTACAATGAGCAGTTCTTC
TRBV28	.	TRBD2	TRBJ2-4	CASSSRVGEGRTAKNIQYF	TGTGCCAGCAGTTCCCGGGTGGGGGAGGGGAGAACGGCCAAAAACATTCAGTACTTC
TRBV4-2	.	.	TRBJ1-1	CASSQVEGRGEAFF	TGTGCCAGCAGCCAAGTTGAGGGGAGGGGTGAAGCTTTCTTT
TRBV28	.	TRBD1	TRBJ2-5	CASSSPTGGSPQETQYF	TGTGCCAGCAGTTCGCCGACAGGGGGTAGCCCCCAAGAGACCCAGTACTTC
TRBV5-1	.	.	TRBJ2-1	CASRTGNNEQFF	TGCGCCAGCCGGACTGGGAACAATGAGCAGTTCTTC
TRBV5-8	.	.	TRBJ1-1	CASSLWVRGAFF	TGTGCCAGCAGCTTGTGGGTCCGCGGAGCTTTCTTT
TRBV6-4	.	.	TRBJ2-3	CASSEGLTDTQYF	TGTGCCAGCAGTGAAGGACTAACAGATACGCAGTATTTT
TRBV5-4	.	.	TRBJ2-1	CASSLVADSYNEQFF	TGTGCCAGCAGCTTGGTGGCGGATTCCTACAATGAGCAGTTCTTC
TRBV4-1	.	.	TRBJ2-5	CASSPFPDRQETQYF	TGCGCCAGCAGCCCCTTTCCCGACAGGCAAGAGACCCAGTACTTC
TRBV27	.	.	TRBJ2-3	CASSPHAREDTQYF	TGTGCCAGCAGTCCTCACGCGCGGGAAGATACGCAGTATTTT
TRBV5-1	.	TRBD1	TRBJ1-2	CASSLAATGIFYGYTF	TGCGCCAGCAGCTTGGCCGCGACAGGGATATTCTATGGCTACACCTTC
TRBV2	few	.	TRBJ2-7	CASSDPGDSYEQYF	TGTGCCAGCAGTGACCCCGGTGATTCCTACGAGCAGTACTTC
TRBV5-1	.	.	TRBJ1-1	CASSWAGRETEAFF	TGCGCCAGCAGCTGGGCCGGAAGGGAAACTGAAGCTTTCTTT
TRBV7-9	.	.	TRBJ2-1	CASSLSVKRHNEQFF	TGTGCCAGCAGCTTATCCGTCAAGAGGCACAATGAGCAGTTCTTC
TRBV5-1	.	TRBD1	TRBJ2-2	CASSYNRGPTGELFF	TGCGCCAGCAGCTATAACAGGGGTCCGACCGGGGAGCTGTTTTTT
TRBV29-1	.	.	TRBJ1-1	CSAIPGNTEAFF	TGCAGCGCAATCCCAGGGAACACTGAAGCTTTCTTT
TRBV6-6	.	TRBD2	TRBJ2-5	CASSYLGTSGQETQYF	TGTGCCAGCAGTTACTTAGGGACTAGCGGGCAAGAGACCCAGTACTTC
TRBV7-9	.	TRBD1	TRBJ2-1	CASSSGQGGEQFF	TGTGCCAGCAGCTCCGGACAGGGAGGTGAGCAGTTCTTC
TRBV30	.	.	TRBJ2-1	CAWSRGNEQFF	TGTGCCTGGAGTCGGGGTAATGAGCAGTTCTTC
TRBV10-2	.	.	TRBJ2-7	CASSDAFKQGHEQYF	TGCGCCAGCAGTGACGCCTTTAAACAGGGACACGAGCAGTACTTC
TRBV27	.	.	TRBJ2-7	CASSLGIESYEQYF	TGTGCCAGCAGTTTAGGGATCGAATCCTACGAGCAGTACTTC
TRBV5-1	few	TRBD2	TRBJ2-7	CASSGGGGDFYEQYF	TGCGCCAGCAGCGGAGGCGGGGGGGACTTCTACGAGCAGTACTTC
TRBV2	.	.	TRBJ2-7	CASNGNEQYF	TGTGCCAGCAACGGGAACGAGCAGTACTTC
TRBV5-1	.	TRBD1	TRBJ1-6	CASSPGDSALHF	TGCGCCAGCAGCCCGGGGGACAGTGCCCTCCACTTT
TRBV7-6	once	TRBD2	TRBJ2-1	CASSLSLADSYNEQFF	TGTGCCAGCAGCTTATCACTAGCGGACTCCTACAATGAGCAGTTCTTC
TRBV2	.	.	TRBJ1-2	CASSGGGLYGYTF	TGTGCCAGCAGCGGGGGGGGCCTCTATGGCTACACCTTC
TRBV29-1	.	.	TRBJ1-1	CSAPDPATANTEAFF	TGCAGCGCCCCAGACCCCGCCACCGCGAACACTGAAGCTTTCTTT